This TCR beta chain was retrieved from a study of T cell responses to AZD1222 COVID-19 vaccine. Second-dose intervals near 4 or 12 weeks were combined. TCRdb keeps only in-frame clones here, not all; method: immunoSEQ multiplex PCR. The sample lists about 75,000 clones; 87% were seen once. With regard to this clone: Its matching antigen is unknown.

The germline V and J ends were trimmed by 6 bases and 4 bases, with 25 bases remaining between them. Looked up from germline, CDR1 is LNHDA and CDR2 is SQIVND (reference sequence). The CDR3 is made up of 18 amino acids. Whole-study findings and limits: Spike was spanned by vaccine-associated CD4 TCRs, which were dominant at 160-218 and 743-854. Just a handful of AZD1222 recipients were seropositive at baseline.

The gene calls are TRBV19 and TRBJ1-5, with a possible D match to TRBD1 (5 bases). This receptor was identified in an adult who received the AZD1222 COVID-19 vaccine. The input for sequencing was peripheral blood, taken 28 days after the second AZD1222 dose. The CDR3 DNA follows: TGTGCCAGTAGCACTAGCAGTTGGAGGGGAGGGCCTAATCAGCCCCAGCATTTT. Encoded protein: CASSTSSWRGGPNQPQHF.